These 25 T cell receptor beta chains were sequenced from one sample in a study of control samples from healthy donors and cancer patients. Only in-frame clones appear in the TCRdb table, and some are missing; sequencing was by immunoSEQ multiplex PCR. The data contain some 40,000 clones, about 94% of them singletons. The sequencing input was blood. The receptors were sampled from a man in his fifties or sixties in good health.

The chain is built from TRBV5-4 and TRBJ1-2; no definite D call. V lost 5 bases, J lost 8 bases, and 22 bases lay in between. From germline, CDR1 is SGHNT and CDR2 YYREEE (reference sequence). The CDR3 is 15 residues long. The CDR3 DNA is TGTGCCAGCAGGGTAACCGGGTCCCAAGTATTGGGCTACACCTTC. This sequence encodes CASRVTGSQVLGYTF.

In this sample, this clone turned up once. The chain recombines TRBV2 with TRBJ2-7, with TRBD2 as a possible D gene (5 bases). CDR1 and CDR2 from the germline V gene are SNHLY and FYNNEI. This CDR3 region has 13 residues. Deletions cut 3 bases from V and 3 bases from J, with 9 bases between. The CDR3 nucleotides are TGTGCCAGCAGTGAGGACTGGATCTACGAGCAGTACTTC. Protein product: CASSEDWIYEQYF. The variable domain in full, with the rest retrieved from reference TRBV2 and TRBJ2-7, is EPEVTQTPSHQVTQMGQEVILRCVPISNHLYFYWYRQILGQKVEFLVSFYNNEISEKSEIFDDQFSVERPDGSNFTLKIRSTKLEDSAMYFCASSEDWIYEQYFGPGTRLTVT.

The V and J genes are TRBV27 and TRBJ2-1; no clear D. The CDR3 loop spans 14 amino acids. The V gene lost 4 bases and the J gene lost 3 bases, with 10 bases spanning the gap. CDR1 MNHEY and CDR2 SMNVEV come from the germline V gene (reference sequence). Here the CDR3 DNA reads TGTGCCAGCAGTTACGGGTTGGTCTACAATGAGCAGTTCTTC. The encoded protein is CASSYGLVYNEQFF.

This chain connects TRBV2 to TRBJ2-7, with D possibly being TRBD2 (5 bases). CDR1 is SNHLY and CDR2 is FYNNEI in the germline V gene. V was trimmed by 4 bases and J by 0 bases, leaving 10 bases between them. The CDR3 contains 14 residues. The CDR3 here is CASSAAGNSYEQYF. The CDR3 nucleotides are TGTGCCAGCAGTGCGGCGGGTAACTCCTACGAGCAGTACTTC.

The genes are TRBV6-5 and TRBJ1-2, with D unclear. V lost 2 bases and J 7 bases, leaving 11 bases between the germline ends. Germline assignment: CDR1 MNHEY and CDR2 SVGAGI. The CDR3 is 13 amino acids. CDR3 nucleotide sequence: TGTGCCAGCAGTTACCTCGGGGTGGGTGGCTACACCTTC. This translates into CASSYLGVGGYTF.

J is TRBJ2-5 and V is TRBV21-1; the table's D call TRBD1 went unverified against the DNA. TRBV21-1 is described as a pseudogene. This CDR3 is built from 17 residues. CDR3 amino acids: CASSSRQESTYQETQYF. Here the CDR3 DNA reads TGTGCCAGCAGCTCCCGACAGGAGAGCACCTACCAAGAGACCCAGTACTTC.

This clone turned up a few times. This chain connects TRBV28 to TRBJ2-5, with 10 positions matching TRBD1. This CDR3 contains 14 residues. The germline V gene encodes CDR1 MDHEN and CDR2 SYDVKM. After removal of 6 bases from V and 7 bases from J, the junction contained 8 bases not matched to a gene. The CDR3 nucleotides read TGTGCCAGCAGGGGGACAGGGGCTTGGGGGACCCAGTACTTC. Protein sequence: CASRGTGAWGTQYF.

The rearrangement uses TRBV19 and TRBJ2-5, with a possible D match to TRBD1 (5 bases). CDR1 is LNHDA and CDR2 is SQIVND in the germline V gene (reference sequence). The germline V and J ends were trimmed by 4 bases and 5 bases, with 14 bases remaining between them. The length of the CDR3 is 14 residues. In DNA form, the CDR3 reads TGTGCCAGTAGTAAAGACAGCGTGAGGGAGACCCAGTACTTC. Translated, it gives CASSKDSVRETQYF. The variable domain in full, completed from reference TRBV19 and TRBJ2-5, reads DGGITQSPKYLFRKEGQNVTLSCEQNLNHDAMYWYRQDPGQGLRLIYYSQIVNDFQKGDIAEGYSVSREKKESFPLTVTSAQKNPTAFYLCASSKDSVRETQYFGPGTRLLVL.

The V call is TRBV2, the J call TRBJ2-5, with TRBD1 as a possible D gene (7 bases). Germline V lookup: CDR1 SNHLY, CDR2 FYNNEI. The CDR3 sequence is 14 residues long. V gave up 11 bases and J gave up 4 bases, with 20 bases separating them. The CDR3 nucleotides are TGTGCCTCAAGGTGGCAGGGGGGCCGAGAGACCCAGTACTTC. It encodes CASRWQGGRETQYF.

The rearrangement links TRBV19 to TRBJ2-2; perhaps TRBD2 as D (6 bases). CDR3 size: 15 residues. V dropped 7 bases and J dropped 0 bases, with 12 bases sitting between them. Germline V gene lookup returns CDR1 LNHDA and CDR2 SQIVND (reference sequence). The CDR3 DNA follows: TGTGCCAGTACTCCCGGAGGGGCGAACACCGGGGAGCTGTTTTTT. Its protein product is CASTPGGANTGELFF.

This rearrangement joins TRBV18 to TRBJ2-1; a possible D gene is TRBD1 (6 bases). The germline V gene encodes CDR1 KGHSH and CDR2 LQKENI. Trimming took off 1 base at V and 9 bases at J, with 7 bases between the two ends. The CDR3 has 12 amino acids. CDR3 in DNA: TGTGCCAGCTCACCACAAGGGGGTGAGCAGTTCTTC. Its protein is CASSPQGGEQFF. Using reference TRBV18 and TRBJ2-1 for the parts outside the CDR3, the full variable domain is NAGVMQNPRHLVRRRGQEARLRCSPMKGHSHVYWYRQLPEEGLKFMVYLQKENIIDESGMPKERFSAEFPKEGPSILRIQQVVRGDSAAYFCASSPQGGEQFFGPGTRLTVL.

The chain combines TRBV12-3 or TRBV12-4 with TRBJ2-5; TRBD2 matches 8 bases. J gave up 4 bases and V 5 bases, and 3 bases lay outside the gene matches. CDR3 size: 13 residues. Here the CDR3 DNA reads TGTGCCAGCAGTCCAGCGGGAGTAGAGACCCAGTACTTC. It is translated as CASSPAGVETQYF.

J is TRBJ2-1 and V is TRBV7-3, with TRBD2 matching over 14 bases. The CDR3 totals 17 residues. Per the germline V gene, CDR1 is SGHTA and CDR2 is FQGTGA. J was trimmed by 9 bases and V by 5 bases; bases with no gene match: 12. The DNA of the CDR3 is TGTGCCAGCAGCCAAGGACTAGCGGGAGGCCCCGAGGGTGAGCAGTTCTTC. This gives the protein CASSQGLAGGPEGEQFF. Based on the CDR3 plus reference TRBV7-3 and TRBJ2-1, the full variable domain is GAGVSQTPSNKVTEKGKYVELRCDPISGHTALYWYRQSLGQGPEFLIYFQGTGAADDSGLPNDRFFAVRPEGSVSTLKIQRTERGDSAVYLCASSQGLAGGPEGEQFFGPGTRLTVL.

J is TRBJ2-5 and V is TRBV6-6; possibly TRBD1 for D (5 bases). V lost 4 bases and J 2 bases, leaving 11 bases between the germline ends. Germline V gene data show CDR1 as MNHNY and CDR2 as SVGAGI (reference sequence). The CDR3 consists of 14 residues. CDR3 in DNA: TGTGCCAGCAGTTCGGCAGGGATTCAAGAGACCCAGTACTTC. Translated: CASSSAGIQETQYF.

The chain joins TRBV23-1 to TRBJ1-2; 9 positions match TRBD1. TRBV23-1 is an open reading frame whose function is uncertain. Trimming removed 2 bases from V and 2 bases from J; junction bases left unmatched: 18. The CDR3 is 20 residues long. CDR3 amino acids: CASSQPMGGYGTGWNYGYTF. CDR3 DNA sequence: TGCGCCAGCAGTCAACCGATGGGGGGATACGGGACAGGGTGGAACTATGGCTACACCTTC.

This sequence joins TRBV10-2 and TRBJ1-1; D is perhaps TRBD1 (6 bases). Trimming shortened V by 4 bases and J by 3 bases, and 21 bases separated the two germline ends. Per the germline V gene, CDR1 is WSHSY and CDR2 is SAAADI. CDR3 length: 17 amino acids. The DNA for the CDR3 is TGCGCCAGCAGTGGCTCGAGGGGGGAACGAGGGGACACTGAAGCTTTCTTT. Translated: CASSGSRGERGDTEAFF.

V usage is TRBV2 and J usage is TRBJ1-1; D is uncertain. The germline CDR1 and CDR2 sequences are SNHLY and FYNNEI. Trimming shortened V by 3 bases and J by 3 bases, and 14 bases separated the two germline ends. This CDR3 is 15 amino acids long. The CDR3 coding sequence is TGTGCCAGCAGTGACACCCCCGCCGGTGACACTGAAGCTTTCTTT. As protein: CASSDTPAGDTEAFF.

This CDR3 reads CASTQVSGNTIYF. In nucleotides, the CDR3 is TGTGCCAGCACACAGGTCTCTGGAAACACCATATATTTT. The chain uses TRBV25-1 and TRBJ1-3; the D gene is possibly TRBD1 (5 bases). Germline-derived CDR1 and CDR2 are MGHDK and SYGVNS. This CDR3 has 13 amino acids. Between the trimmed V and J ends, which lost 7 bases and 0 bases, there was a span of 7 bases.

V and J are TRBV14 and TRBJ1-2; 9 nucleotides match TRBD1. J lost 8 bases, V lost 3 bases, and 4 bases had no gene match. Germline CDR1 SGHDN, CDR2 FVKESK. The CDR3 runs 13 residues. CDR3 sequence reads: CASSHGQGSGYTF. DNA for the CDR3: TGTGCCAGCAGCCATGGACAGGGGAGCGGCTACACCTTC. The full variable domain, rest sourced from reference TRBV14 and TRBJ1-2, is EAGVTQFPSHSVIEKGQTVTLRCDPISGHDNLYWYRRVMGKEIKFLLHFVKESKQDESGMPNNRFLAERTGGTYSTLKVQPAELEDSGVYFCASSHGQGSGYTFGSGTRLTVV.

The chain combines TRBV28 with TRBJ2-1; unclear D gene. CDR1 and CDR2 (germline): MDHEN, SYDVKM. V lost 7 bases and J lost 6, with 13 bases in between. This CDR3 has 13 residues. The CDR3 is CASIEPVVNEQFF. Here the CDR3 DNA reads TGTGCCAGCATCGAACCAGTTGTCAATGAGCAGTTCTTC.

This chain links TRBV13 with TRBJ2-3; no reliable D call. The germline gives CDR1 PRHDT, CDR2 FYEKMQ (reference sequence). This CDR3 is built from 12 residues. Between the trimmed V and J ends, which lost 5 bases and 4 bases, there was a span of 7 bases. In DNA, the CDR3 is TGTGCCAGCAGCCTAGTACCAGATACGCAGTATTTT. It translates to CASSLVPDTQYF.

CDR3 coding DNA: TGTGCCAGCAGCTTGCGAGACTCTAGCTCCTACGAGCAGTACTTC. It translates to CASSLRDSSSYEQYF. This chain connects TRBV11-3 to TRBJ2-7, with unresolved D. The CDR3 spans 15 residues. V was trimmed by 3 bases and J by 0 bases, leaving 12 bases between them. Germline V gives CDR1 SGHNT, CDR2 YENEEA.

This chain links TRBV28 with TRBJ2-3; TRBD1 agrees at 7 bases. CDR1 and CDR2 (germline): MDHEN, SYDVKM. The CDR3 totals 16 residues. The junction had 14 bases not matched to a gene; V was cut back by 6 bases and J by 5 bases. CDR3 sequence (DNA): TGTGCCAGCAGCCTAGTAGGGGGCGTTAGCCGAGATACGCAGTATTTT. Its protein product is CASSLVGGVSRDTQYF.

This CDR3 is CASSLRGLGAQETQYF. The DNA for the CDR3 is TGTGCCAGCTCGCTACGGGGACTTGGGGCCCAAGAGACCCAGTACTTC. The V gene is TRBV18, the J gene TRBJ2-5; D perhaps matches TRBD2 (6 bases). Trimming pared 6 bases from V and 1 base from J, leaving 18 bases between. Germline-derived CDR1 and CDR2 are KGHSH and LQKENI. CDR3 length: 16 residues.

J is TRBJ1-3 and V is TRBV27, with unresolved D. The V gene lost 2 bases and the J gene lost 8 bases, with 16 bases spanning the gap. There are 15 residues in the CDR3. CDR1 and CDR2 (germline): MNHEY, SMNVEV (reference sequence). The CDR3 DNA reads TGTGCCAGCAGTTTACGGTCACGCTCATGGGACACCATATATTTT. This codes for CASSLRSRSWDTIYF.